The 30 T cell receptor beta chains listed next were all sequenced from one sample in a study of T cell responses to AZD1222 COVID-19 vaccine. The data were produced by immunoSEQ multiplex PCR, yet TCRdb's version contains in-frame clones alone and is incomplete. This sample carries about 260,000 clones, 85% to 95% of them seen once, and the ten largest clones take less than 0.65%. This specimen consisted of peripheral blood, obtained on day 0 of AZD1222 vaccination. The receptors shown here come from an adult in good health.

CDR3 in amino acids: CASSYTRGTGELFF. The DNA of the CDR3 is TGTGCCAGCAGTTACACCCGAGGCACCGGGGAGCTGTTTTTT. V gene TRBV6-2 or TRBV6-3 combines with J gene TRBJ2-2; D gene ambiguous. Germline lookup yields CDR1 MNHEY and CDR2 SVGEGT. Trimming left V 2 bases short and J 4 bases short, with 8 bases between. The CDR3 spans 14 residues.

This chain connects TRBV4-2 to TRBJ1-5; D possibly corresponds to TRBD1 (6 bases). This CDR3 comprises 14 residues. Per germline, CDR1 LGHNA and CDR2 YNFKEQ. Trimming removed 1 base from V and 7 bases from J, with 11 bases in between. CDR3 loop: CASSQGAQGQPQHF. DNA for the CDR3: TGTGCCAGCAGCCAAGGGGCCCAGGGGCAGCCCCAGCATTTT.

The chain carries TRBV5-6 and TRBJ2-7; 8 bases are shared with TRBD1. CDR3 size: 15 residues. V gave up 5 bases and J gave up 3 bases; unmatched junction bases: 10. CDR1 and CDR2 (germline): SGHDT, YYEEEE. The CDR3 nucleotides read TGTGCCAGCAGTTTGAAGTTCGGGACAGGCTACGAGCAGTACTTC. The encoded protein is CASSLKFGTGYEQYF.

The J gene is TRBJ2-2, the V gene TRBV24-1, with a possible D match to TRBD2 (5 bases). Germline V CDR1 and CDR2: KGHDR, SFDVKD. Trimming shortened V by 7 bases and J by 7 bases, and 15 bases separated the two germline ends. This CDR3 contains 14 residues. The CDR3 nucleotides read TGTGCCACCAGCTTCGGAGGCGCCGGCGGGGAGCTGTTTTTT. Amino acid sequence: CATSFGGAGGELFF.

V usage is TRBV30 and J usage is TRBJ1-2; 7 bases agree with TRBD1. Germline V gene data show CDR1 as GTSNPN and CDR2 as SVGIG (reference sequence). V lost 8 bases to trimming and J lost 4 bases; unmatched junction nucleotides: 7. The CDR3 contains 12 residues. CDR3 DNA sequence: TGTGCCGGGCACAGGGGTGGCTATGGCTACACCTTC. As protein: CAGHRGGYGYTF. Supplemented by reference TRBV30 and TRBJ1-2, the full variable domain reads SQTIHQWPATLVQPVGSPLSLECTVEGTSNPNLYWYRQAAGRGLQLLFYSVGIGQISSEVPQNLSASRPQDRQFILSSKKLLLSDSGFYLCAGHRGGYGYTFGSGTRLTVV.

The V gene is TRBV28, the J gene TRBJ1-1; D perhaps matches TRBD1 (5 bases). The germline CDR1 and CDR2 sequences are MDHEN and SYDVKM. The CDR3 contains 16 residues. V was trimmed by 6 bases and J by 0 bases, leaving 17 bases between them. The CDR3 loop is CASSRTGLHMNTEAFF. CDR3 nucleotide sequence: TGTGCCAGCAGCCGTACAGGCCTCCATATGAACACTGAAGCTTTCTTT.

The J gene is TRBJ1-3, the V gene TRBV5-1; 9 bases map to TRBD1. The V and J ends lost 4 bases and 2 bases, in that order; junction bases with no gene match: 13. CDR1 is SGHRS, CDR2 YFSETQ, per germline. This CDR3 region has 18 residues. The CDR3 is CASSPGTGPLITGNTIYF. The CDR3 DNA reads TGCGCCAGCAGCCCCGGGACAGGGCCGCTCATCACTGGAAACACCATATATTTT.

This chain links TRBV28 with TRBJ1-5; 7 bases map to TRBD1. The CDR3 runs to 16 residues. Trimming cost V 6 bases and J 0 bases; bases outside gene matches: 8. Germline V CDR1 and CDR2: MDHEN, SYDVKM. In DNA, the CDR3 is TGTGCCAGCAGCATGACAGGGTCGAATAGCAATCAGCCCCAGCATTTT. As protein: CASSMTGSNSNQPQHF.

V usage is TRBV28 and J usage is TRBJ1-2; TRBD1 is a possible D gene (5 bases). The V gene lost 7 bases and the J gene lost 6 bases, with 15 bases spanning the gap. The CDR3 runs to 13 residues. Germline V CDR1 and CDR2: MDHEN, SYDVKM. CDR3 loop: CASIGGTLHGYTF. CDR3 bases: TGTGCCAGCATTGGGGGAACCCTCCATGGCTACACCTTC.

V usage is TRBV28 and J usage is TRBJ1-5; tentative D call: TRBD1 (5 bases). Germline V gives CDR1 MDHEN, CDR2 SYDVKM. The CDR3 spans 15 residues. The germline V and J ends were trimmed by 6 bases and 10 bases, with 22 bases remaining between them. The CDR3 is CASSSADSVGLPQHF. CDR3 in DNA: TGTGCCAGCAGCTCCGCAGACAGTGTGGGTCTCCCCCAGCATTTT.

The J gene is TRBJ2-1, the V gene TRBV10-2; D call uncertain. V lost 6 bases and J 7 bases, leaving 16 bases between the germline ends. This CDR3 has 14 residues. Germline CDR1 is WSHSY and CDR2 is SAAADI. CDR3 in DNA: TGCGCCAGCAGGAGGAGTCGATCATGGAATGAGCAGTTCTTC. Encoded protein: CASRRSRSWNEQFF.

The CDR3 is CASSLWIAGGVLSYNEQFF. The CDR3 DNA is TGTGCCAGCAGCTTGTGGATAGCGGGAGGAGTTCTCTCCTACAATGAGCAGTTCTTC. The gene calls are TRBV5-4 and TRBJ2-1; 10 bases match TRBD2. From germline, CDR1 is SGHNT and CDR2 YYREEE (reference sequence). After removal of 1 base from V and 0 bases from J, the junction contained 10 bases not matched to a gene. This CDR3 contains 19 residues.

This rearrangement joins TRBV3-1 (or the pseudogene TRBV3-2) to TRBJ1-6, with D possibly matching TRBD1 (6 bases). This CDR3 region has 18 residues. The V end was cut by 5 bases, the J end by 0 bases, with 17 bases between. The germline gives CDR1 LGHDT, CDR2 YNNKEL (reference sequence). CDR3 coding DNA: TGTGCCAGCAGCTTTTCGACAGGACGAGGCTCCTATAATTCACCCCTCCACTTT. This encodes CASSFSTGRGSYNSPLHF.

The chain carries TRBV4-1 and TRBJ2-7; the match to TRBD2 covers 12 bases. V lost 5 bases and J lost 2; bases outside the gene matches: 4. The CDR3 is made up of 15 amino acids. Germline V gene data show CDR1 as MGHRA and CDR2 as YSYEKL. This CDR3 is CASSMRLAGAYEQYF. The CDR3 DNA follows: TGCGCCAGCAGCATGCGACTAGCGGGAGCCTACGAGCAGTACTTC.

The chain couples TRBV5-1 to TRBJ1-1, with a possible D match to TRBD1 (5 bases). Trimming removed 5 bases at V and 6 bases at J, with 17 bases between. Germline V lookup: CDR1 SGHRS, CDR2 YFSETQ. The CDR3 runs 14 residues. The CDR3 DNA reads TGCGCCAGCAGTGTAGCAGGGTGGGGTCCTGAAGCTTTCTTT. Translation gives CASSVAGWGPEAFF.

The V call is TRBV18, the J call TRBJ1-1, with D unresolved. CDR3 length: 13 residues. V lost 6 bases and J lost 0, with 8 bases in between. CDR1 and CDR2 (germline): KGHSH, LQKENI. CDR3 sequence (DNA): TGTGCCAGCTCGAGCGATATGAACACTGAAGCTTTCTTT. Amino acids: CASSSDMNTEAFF.

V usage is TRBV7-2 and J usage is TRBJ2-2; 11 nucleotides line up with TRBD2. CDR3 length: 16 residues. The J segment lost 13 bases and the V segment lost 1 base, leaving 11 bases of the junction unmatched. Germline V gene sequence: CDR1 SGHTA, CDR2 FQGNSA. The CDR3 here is CASSLVAGGPEMGLFF. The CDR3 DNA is TGTGCCAGCAGCTTAGTAGCGGGAGGGCCAGAAATGGGGCTGTTTTTT.

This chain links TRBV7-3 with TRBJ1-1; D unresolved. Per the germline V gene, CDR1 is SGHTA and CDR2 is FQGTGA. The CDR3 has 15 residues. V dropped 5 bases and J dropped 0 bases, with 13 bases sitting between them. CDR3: CASSLAIVLNTEAFF. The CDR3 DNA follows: TGTGCCAGCAGCCTGGCCATAGTTTTGAACACTGAAGCTTTCTTT.

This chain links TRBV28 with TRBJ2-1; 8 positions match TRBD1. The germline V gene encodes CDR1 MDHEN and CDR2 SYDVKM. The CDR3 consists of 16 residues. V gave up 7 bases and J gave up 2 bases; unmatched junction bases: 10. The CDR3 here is CASTATGTGPYNEQFF. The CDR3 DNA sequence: TGTGCCAGCACCGCCACCGGGACAGGACCCTACAATGAGCAGTTCTTC.

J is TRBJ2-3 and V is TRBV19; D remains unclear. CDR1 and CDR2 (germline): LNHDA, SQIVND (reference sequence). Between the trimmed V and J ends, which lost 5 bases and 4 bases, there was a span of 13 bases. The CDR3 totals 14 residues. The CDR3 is CASSAWTVPDTQYF. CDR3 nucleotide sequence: TGTGCCAGTAGTGCCTGGACCGTCCCAGATACGCAGTATTTT.

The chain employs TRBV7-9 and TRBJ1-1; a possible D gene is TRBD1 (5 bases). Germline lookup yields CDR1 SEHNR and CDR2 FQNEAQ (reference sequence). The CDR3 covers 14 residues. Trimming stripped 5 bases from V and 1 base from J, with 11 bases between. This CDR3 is CASSPGRSNTEAFF. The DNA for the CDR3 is TGTGCCAGCAGCCCGGGACGGTCGAACACTGAAGCTTTCTTT.

DNA for the CDR3: TGTGCCAGCAGTTATGACAGGGGAAACACCATATATTTT. This translates into CASSYDRGNTIYF. The chain employs TRBV5-4 and TRBJ1-3, with D tentatively TRBD1 (6 bases). From germline, CDR1 is SGHNT and CDR2 YYREEE (reference sequence). V dropped 5 bases and J dropped 4 bases, with 10 bases sitting between them. This CDR3 region has 13 residues.

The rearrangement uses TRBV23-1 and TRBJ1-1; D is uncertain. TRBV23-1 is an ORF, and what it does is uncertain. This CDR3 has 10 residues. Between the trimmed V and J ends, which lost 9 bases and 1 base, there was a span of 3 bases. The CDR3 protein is CARQNTEAFF. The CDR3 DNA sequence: TGCGCCAGACAGAACACTGAAGCTTTCTTT.

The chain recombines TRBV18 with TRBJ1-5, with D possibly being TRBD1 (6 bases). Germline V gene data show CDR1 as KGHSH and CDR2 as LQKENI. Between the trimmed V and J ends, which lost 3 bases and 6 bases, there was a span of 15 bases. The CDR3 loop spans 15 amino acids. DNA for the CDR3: TGTGCCAGCTCACCGAGCGTACAGGACAGTCAGCCCCAGCATTTT. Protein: CASSPSVQDSQPQHF.

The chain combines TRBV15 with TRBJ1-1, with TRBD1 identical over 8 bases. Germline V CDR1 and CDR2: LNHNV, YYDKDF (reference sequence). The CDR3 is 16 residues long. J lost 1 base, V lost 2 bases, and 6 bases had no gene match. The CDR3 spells CATSRSQGAWNTEAFF. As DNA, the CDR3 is TGTGCCACCAGCAGATCGCAGGGGGCCTGGAACACTGAAGCTTTCTTT. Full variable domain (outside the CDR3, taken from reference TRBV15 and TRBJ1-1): DAMVIQNPRYQVTQFGKPVTLSCSQTLNHNVMYWYQQKSSQAPKLLFHYYDKDFNNEADTPDNFQSRRPNTSFCFLDIRSPGLGDTAMYLCATSRSQGAWNTEAFFGQGTRLTVV.

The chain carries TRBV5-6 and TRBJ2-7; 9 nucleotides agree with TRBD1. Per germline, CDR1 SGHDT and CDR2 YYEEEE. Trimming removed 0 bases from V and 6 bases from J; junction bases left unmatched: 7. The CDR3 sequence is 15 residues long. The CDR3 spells CASSLGDRASGEQYF. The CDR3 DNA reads TGTGCCAGCAGCTTGGGGGACAGGGCCTCCGGCGAGCAGTACTTC.

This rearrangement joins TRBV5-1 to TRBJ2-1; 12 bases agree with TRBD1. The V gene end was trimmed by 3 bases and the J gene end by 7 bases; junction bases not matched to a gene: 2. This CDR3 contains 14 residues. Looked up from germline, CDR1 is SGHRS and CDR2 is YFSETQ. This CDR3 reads CASSSGQGANEQFF. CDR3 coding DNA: TGCGCCAGCAGCTCGGGACAGGGGGCTAATGAGCAGTTCTTC.

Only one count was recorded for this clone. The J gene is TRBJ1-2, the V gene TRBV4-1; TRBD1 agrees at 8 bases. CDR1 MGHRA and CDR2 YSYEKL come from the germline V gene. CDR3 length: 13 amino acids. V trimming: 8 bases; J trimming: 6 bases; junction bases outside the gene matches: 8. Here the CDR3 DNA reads TGCGCCAGCGGACAGGGCCACCGAGATGGCTACACCTTC. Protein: CASGQGHRDGYTF.

The CDR3: CATSDSGTESSYEQYF. The CDR3 DNA reads as TGTGCCACCAGTGATTCCGGGACAGAGAGCTCCTACGAGCAGTACTTC. J is TRBJ2-7 and V is TRBV24-1, with TRBD1 identical over 7 bases. Trimming cost V 2 bases and J 0 bases; bases outside gene matches: 6. CDR3 length equals 16 residues. Germline V CDR1 and CDR2: KGHDR, SFDVKD.

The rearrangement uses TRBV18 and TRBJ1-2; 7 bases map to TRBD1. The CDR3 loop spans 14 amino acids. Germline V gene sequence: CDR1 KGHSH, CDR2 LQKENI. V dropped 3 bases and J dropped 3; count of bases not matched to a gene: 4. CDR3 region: CASSPTGWDYGYTF. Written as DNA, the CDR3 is TGTGCCAGCTCACCGACAGGGTGGGACTATGGCTACACCTTC.